This T cell receptor beta chain came from a study of CD8 T cells in Susac syndrome. Notes on the study in general: An acknowledgment was made by the study that its TCR sequencing and HLA analysis involved relatively few individuals.

There are 13 residues in the CDR3. Germline V gives CDR1 MNHEY, CDR2 SMNVEV (reference sequence). Trimming left V 5 bases short and J 3 bases short, with 11 bases between. Notes on this clonotype: Its antigen is unknown.

Reverse transcription of about 0.5 to 1 ug RNA was performed with random hexamers. The immunoSEQ assay covered 54 Vbeta and 13 Jbeta segments for CDR3. TCRdb re-analysed the immunoSEQ multiplex PCR reads in MiXCR, keeping a single row per CDR3 protein. The data hold about 250,000 distinct CDR3 sequences, with roughly 95% observed a single time. This sequence originates from a human donor with multiple sclerosis. The chain has TRBV27 and TRBJ2-7; weak D call: TRBD1 (6 bases). The source material was CD4+ T cells from PBMCs. Here the CDR3 DNA reads TGTGCCAGCAGTACAGGGTTCCACTACGAGCAGTACTTC. This gives the protein CASSTGFHYEQYF.